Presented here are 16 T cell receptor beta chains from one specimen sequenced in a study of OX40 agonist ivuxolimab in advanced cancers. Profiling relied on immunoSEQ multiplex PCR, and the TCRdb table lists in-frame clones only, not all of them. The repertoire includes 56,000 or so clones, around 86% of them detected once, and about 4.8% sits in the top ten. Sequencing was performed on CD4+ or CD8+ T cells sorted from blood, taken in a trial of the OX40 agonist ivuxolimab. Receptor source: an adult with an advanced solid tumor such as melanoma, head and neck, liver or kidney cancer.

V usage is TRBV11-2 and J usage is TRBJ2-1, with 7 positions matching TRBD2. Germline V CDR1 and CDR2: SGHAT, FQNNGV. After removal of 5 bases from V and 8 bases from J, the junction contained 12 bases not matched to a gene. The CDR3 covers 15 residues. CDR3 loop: CASSQGGGSPDEQFF. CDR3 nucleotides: TGTGCCAGCAGCCAAGGAGGCGGGAGCCCGGATGAGCAGTTCTTC.

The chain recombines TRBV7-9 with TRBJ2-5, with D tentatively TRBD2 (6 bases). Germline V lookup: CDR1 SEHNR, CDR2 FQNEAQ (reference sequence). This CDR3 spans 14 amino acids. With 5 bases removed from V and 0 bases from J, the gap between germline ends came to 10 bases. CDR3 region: CASSSRDYQETQYF. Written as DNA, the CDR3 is TGTGCCAGCAGCAGCCGGGACTACCAAGAGACCCAGTACTTC.

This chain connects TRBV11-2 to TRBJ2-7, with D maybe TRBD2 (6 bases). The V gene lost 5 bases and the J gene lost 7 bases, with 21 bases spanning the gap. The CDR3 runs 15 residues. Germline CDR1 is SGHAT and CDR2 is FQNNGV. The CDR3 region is CASSPLAARVREQYF. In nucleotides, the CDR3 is TGTGCCAGCAGCCCACTAGCCGCTAGGGTACGGGAGCAGTACTTC.

This CDR3 reads CASSEGGGGQPQHF. CDR3 nucleotide sequence: TGTGCCAGCAGTGAAGGTGGGGGTGGCCAGCCCCAGCATTTT. V gene TRBV6-1 combines with J gene TRBJ1-5; possibly TRBD1 for D (5 bases). Trimming shortened V by 1 base and J by 7 bases, and 11 bases separated the two germline ends. The length of the CDR3 is 14 residues. CDR1 is MNHNS and CDR2 is SASEGT in the germline V gene.

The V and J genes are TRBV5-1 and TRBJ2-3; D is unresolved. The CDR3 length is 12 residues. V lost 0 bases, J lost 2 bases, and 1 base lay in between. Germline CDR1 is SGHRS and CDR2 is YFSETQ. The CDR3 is CASSLVTDTQYF. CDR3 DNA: TGCGCCAGCAGCTTGGTCACAGATACGCAGTATTTT.

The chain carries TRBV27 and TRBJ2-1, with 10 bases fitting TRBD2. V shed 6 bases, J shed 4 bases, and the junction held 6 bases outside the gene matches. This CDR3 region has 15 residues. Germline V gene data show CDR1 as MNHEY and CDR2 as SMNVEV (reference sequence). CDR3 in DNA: TGTGCCAGCAGCTACGGGACTAGCGCTTACAATGAGCAGTTCTTC. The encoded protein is CASSYGTSAYNEQFF.

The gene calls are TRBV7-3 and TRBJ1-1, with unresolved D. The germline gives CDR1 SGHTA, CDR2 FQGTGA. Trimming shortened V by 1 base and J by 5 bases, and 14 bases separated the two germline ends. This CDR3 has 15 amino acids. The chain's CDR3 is CASSLSGGPGTEAFF. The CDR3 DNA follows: TGTGCCAGCAGCTTAAGTGGAGGACCGGGGACTGAAGCTTTCTTT.

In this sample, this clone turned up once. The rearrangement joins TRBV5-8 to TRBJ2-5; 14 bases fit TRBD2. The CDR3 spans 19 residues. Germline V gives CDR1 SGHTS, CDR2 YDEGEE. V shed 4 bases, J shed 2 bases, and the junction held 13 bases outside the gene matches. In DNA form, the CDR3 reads TGTGCCAGCAGCGGCGTCCCGGGACTAGCGGGGGCGACTCAAGAGACCCAGTACTTC. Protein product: CASSGVPGLAGATQETQYF.

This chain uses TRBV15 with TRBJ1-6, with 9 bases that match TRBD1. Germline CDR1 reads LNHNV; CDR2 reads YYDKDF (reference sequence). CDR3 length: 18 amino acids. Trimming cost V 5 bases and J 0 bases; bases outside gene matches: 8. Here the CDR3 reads CATSPQGQGSSYNSPLHF. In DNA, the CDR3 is TGTGCCACCAGCCCACAGGGACAGGGCAGCTCCTATAATTCACCCCTCCACTTT.

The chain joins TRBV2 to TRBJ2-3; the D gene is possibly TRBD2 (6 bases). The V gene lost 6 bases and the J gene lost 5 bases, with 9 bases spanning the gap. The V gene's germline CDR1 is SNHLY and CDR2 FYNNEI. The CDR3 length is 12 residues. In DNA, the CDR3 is TGTGCCAGCAGGACAGCGGGAGATACGCAGTATTTT. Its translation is CASRTAGDTQYF.

The CDR3 protein is CASSPPTGRTGDTQYF. The CDR3 DNA sequence: TGTGCCAGCTCACCACCGACGGGGCGAACAGGAGATACGCAGTATTTT. This chain connects TRBV18 to TRBJ2-3; D may be TRBD1 or TRBD2 (5 bases each). Trimming took 0 bases from V and 5 from J, leaving 15 bases between them. The CDR3 extends over 16 amino acids. Germline loops: CDR1 KGHSH, CDR2 LQKENI.

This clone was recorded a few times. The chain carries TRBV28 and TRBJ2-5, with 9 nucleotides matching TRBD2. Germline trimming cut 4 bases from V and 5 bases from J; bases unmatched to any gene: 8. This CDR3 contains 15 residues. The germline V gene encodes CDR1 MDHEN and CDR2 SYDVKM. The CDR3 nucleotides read TGTGCCAGCAGTTGGAGGACTAGCGTTTGGGAGACCCAGTACTTC. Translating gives CASSWRTSVWETQYF.

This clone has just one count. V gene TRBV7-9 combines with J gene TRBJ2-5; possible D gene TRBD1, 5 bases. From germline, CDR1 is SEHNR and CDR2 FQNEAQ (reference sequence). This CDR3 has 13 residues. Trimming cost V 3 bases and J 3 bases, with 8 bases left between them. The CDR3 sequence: CASSFGAKETQYF. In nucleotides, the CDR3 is TGTGCCAGCAGCTTTGGGGCCAAAGAGACCCAGTACTTC. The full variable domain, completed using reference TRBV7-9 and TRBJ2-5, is DTGVSQNPRHKITKRGQNVTFRCDPISEHNRLYWYRQTLGQGPEFLTYFQNEAQLEKSRLLSDRFSAERPKGSFSTLEIQRTEQGDSAMYLCASSFGAKETQYFGPGTRLLVL.

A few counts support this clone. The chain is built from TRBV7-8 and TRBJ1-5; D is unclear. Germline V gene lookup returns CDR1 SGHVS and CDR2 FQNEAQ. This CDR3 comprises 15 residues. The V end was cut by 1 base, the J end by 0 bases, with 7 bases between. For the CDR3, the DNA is TGTGCCAGCAGCTTAGGTCGATCTAGCAATCAGCCCCAGCATTTT. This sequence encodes CASSLGRSSNQPQHF.

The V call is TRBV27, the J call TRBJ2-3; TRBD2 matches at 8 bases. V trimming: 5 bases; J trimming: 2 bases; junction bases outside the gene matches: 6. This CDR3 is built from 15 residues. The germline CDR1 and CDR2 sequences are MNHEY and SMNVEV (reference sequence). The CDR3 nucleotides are TGTGCCAGCAGTACTAGCGGACCAACCACAGATACGCAGTATTTT. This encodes CASSTSGPTTDTQYF.

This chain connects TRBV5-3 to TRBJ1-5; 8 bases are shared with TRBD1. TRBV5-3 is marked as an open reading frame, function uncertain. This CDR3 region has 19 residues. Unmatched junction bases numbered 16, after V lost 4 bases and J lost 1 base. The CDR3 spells CARSIGQGGFFGSNQPQHF. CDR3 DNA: TGTGCCAGAAGCATTGGACAGGGTGGGTTCTTTGGGAGCAATCAGCCCCAGCATTTT.